Following are 20 T cell receptor beta chains from one sample sequenced in a study of T-cell memory formation after mild COVID-19. TCRdb independently ran MiXCR on the 5' RACE reads; one entry per CDR3 protein. The sample consists of under 300,000 distinct CDR3 sequences, roughly 15% of them appearing once. The sequencing sample was made of PBMCs or a T cell subset sorted from them (not recorded which). These receptors originate from a young man who had mild COVID-19 (a few samples of this study predate the infection). Cell type and time point are not known.

This rearrangement joins TRBV7-2 to TRBJ2-3; TRBD2 matches at 8 bases. Trimming took 6 bases from V and 5 from J; bases not matched to a gene: 7. The germline V gene encodes CDR1 SGHTA and CDR2 FQGNSA. This CDR3 contains 14 residues. In nucleotides, the CDR3 is TGTGCCAGCAGTCAGCCGGGAGGGGTAGATACGCAGTATTTT. Protein: CASSQPGGVDTQYF.

The chain has TRBV18 and TRBJ1-5; maybe TRBD1 (5 bases). Trimming pared 2 bases from V and 12 bases from J, leaving 14 bases between. Germline V gene sequence: CDR1 KGHSH, CDR2 LQKENI. This CDR3 region has 13 residues. The CDR3 DNA reads TGTGCCAGCTCACCAGCGCCGGGGGTTCGCCAGCATTTT. Residues: CASSPAPGVRQHF.

This clonotype turned up a few times. The V call is TRBV12-3 or TRBV12-4, the J call TRBJ1-2; D may be TRBD1 (6 bases). The CDR3 has 14 amino acids. V lost 3 bases and J 3 bases, leaving 11 bases between the germline ends. Here the CDR3 DNA reads TGTGCCAGCAGTTTCACGGGGGGCGACTATGGCTACACCTTC. It translates to CASSFTGGDYGYTF.

The table lists this clonotype with a few counts. The chain has TRBV7-2 and TRBJ2-1; 8 nucleotides match TRBD2. The CDR3 runs 11 residues. V lost 6 bases and J lost 10; bases outside the gene matches: 2. Germline V gene lookup returns CDR1 SGHTA and CDR2 FQGNSA. DNA for the CDR3: TGTGCCAGCAGGCAGCGGGGGGAGCAGTTCTTC. This translates into CASRQRGEQFF.

This clonotype has just a few counts. The V call is TRBV10-1, the J call TRBJ2-5; maybe TRBD2 (5 bases). V was clipped by 6 bases and J by 3 bases, with 23 bases between them. CDR3 length: 17 amino acids. Germline CDR1 reads WNHNN; CDR2 reads SYGVQD (reference sequence). The CDR3 region is CASSDGSSAAAKETQYF. The CDR3 region has the DNA TGCGCCAGCAGCGACGGCTCGTCGGCAGCGGCAAAAGAGACCCAGTACTTC.

V usage is TRBV7-9 and J usage is TRBJ1-2; 8 positions agree with TRBD1. CDR1 and CDR2 from the germline V gene are SEHNR and FQNEAQ (reference sequence). This CDR3 is built from 13 residues. Trimming removed 3 bases from V and 10 bases from J; junction bases left unmatched: 7. In DNA form, the CDR3 reads TGTGCCAGCAGCTTTGGACAGGGTCCCGACTACACCTTC. This translates into CASSFGQGPDYTF.

A few counts support this clonotype. The gene calls are TRBV6-2 or TRBV6-3 and TRBJ2-7; the D gene is possibly TRBD1 (5 bases). The CDR3 sequence is 13 residues long. The V and J ends lost 10 bases and 4 bases respectively, with 17 bases between them. From germline, CDR1 is MNHEY and CDR2 SVGEGT. Written as DNA, the CDR3 is TGTGCCACCCTCCCCCAGGGTCGTTACGAGCAGTACGTC. It yields the protein CATLPQGRYEQYV.

This chain joins TRBV10-3 and TRBJ1-1; D unresolved. CDR1 is ENHRY and CDR2 is SYGVKD in the germline V gene. V was shortened by 6 bases and J by 5 bases, with 13 bases between the two germline ends. The CDR3 has 13 amino acids. CDR3 sequence (DNA): TGTGCCATCAGCCTGCTCGGATGGACTGAAGCTTTCTTT. It is translated as CAISLLGWTEAFF.

CDR3 nucleotides: TGTGCCAGCAGTTCGCCGAAGTTCGGCGTAAACTATGGCTACACCTTC. It yields the protein CASSSPKFGVNYGYTF. The chain employs TRBV27 and TRBJ1-2; unclear D gene. The V gene lost 4 bases and the J gene lost 2 bases, with 17 bases spanning the gap. This CDR3 has 16 residues. Germline assignment: CDR1 MNHEY and CDR2 SMNVEV (reference sequence).

The V call is TRBV28, the J call TRBJ1-1, with unresolved D. This CDR3 spans 14 amino acids. The V gene lost 3 bases and the J gene lost 6 bases, with 14 bases spanning the gap. The germline CDR1 and CDR2 sequences are MDHEN and SYDVKM. Here the CDR3 DNA reads TGTGCCAGCAGTTTGGCCCCCGGTGGAGCTGAAGCTTTCTTT. This codes for CASSLAPGGAEAFF.

This rearrangement joins TRBV6-2 or TRBV6-3 to TRBJ1-1; 7 nucleotides line up with TRBD1. V was pared by 7 bases and J by 0 bases, with 14 bases of the junction left unmatched. In germline, CDR1 is MNHEY, CDR2 SVGEGT. This CDR3 comprises 17 residues. CDR3 nucleotide sequence: TGTGCCAGCAAGTCGAACAGGGGTCTTCAGTTGAACACTGAAGCTTTCTTT. It specifies CASKSNRGLQLNTEAFF.

The genes are TRBV5-1 and TRBJ2-7; 9 nucleotides match TRBD2. The CDR3 consists of 16 residues. In germline, CDR1 is SGHRS, CDR2 YFSETQ. The J segment lost 4 bases and the V segment lost 1 base, leaving 9 bases of the junction unmatched. The CDR3 is CASSLPRRGGRYEQYF. The DNA of the CDR3 is TGCGCCAGCAGCTTGCCCCGGCGGGGGGGCCGTTACGAGCAGTACTTC.

This clonotype was observed a handful of times. V is TRBV4-2 and J is TRBJ2-3; a weak D match, TRBD2 (5 bases). V lost 1 base and J 6 bases, leaving 14 bases between the germline ends. Germline V gene data show CDR1 as LGHNA and CDR2 as YNFKEQ. The CDR3 is made up of 15 amino acids. Written as DNA, the CDR3 is TGTGCCAGCAGCCAAGCCGGGGTGGCTTTGGATACGCAGTATTTT. Residues: CASSQAGVALDTQYF.

In this sample, this clonotype turned up many times. This chain connects TRBV29-1 to TRBJ2-5; 9 bases align to TRBD2. Germline CDR1 SQVTM, CDR2 ANQGSEA. The CDR3 spans 14 residues. V dropped 4 bases and J dropped 5; count of bases not matched to a gene: 8. The CDR3 here is CSVAYQSGGETQYF. The CDR3 DNA follows: TGCAGCGTTGCGTACCAAAGCGGGGGGGAGACCCAGTACTTC. Using reference TRBV29-1 and TRBJ2-5 for the parts outside the CDR3, the full variable domain is SAVISQKPSRDICQRGTSLTIQCQVDSQVTMMFWYRQQPGQSLTLIATANQGSEATYESGFVIDKFPISRPNLTFSTLTVSNMSPEDSSIYLCSVAYQSGGETQYFGPGTRLLVL.

Of note for this clonotype: The junction differs from germline at one of its ends, possibly a read error. The rearrangement links TRBV20-1 to TRBJ2-3; 9 bases match TRBD2. Germline loops: CDR1 DFQATT, CDR2 SNEGSKA (reference sequence). The CDR3 has 15 residues. The DNA of the CDR3 is TGCGGTGCTAGTAGGGCTAGCGGGGGCACAGATACGCAGTATTTT. This sequence encodes CGASRASGGTDTQYF.

This clonotype was found a few times. The chain combines TRBV20-1 with TRBJ2-3; D may be TRBD2 (7 bases). V gave up 6 bases and J gave up 2 bases, with 12 bases separating them. CDR3 size: 13 residues. Germline loops: CDR1 DFQATT, CDR2 SNEGSKA (reference sequence). The CDR3 is CSAVRGATDTQYF. DNA of the CDR3: TGCAGTGCCGTTCGGGGGGCCACAGATACGCAGTATTTT.

This clonotype was observed a few times. The V and J genes are TRBV3-1 and TRBJ1-1; the D gene is possibly TRBD1 (6 bases). The germline V and J ends were trimmed by 1 base and 11 bases, with 11 bases remaining between them. Germline CDR1 is LGHDT and CDR2 is YNNKEL (reference sequence). The length of the CDR3 is 12 residues. CDR3 region: CASSQVGAGAFF. CDR3 coding DNA: TGTGCCAGCAGCCAAGTGGGGGCTGGTGCTTTCTTT. Looking up the rest from reference TRBV3-1 and TRBJ1-1 gives the full variable domain: DTAVSQTPKYLVTQMGNDKSIKCEQNLGHDTMYWYKQDSKKFLKIMFSYNNKELIINETVPNRFSPKSPDKAHLNLHINSLELGDSAVYFCASSQVGAGAFFGQGTRLTVV.

This clonotype was detected only a few times. V and J are TRBV7-2 and TRBJ1-2; no clear D. The CDR3 consists of 15 residues. Per the germline V gene, CDR1 is SGHTA and CDR2 is FQGNSA. The V gene lost 4 bases and the J gene lost 6 bases, with 18 bases spanning the gap. The CDR3 sequence: CASSSHAGALDGYTF. The CDR3 region has the DNA TGTGCCAGCAGCTCCCACGCCGGAGCGTTAGATGGCTACACCTTC.

This clonotype was recorded a few times. J is TRBJ2-3 and V is TRBV24-1; D might be TRBD2 (5 bases). This CDR3 has 16 residues. The V end was cut by 4 bases, the J end by 1 base, with 14 bases between. The germline CDR1 and CDR2 sequences are KGHDR and SFDVKD. DNA of the CDR3: TGTGCCACCAGTGACATGACCCCGAGGGGCACAGATACGCAGTATTTT. Protein sequence: CATSDMTPRGTDTQYF.

This clonotype was observed a handful of times. J is TRBJ1-5 and V is TRBV2; D ambiguous. This CDR3 region has 13 residues. Deletions cut 3 bases from V and 4 bases from J, with 7 bases between. Germline V gene lookup returns CDR1 SNHLY and CDR2 FYNNEI. This CDR3 reads CASSEGGNQPQHF. Written as DNA, the CDR3 is TGTGCCAGCAGTGAGGGAGGGAATCAGCCCCAGCATTTT.